This T cell receptor (beta chain) derives from a study of beta chain features in type 1 diabetes. Findings and caveats of the study: Type 1 diabetes patients showed fewer insertions and more deletions at VDJ junctions. Patients' naive, central memory and regulatory TCRB repertoires appeared more alike than those of healthy donors. TCRB CDR3s from Type 1 diabetes patients were moderately but significantly shorter in all four CD4+ subsets.

This CDR3 is 14 amino acids long. CDR1 and CDR2 (germline): SEHNR, FQNEAQ (reference sequence). Germline trimming cut 3 bases from V and 2 bases from J; bases unmatched to any gene: 2. The isolated RNA, all of it, was reverse transcribed, so expressed TCRB transcripts were what got sequenced. It was found that naive, central memory and regulatory T cell samples averaged about 3.57 million reads. The assay was immunoSEQ multiplex PCR, and TCRdb's table has in-frame clones only and misses some. This sample carries hundreds of thousands of clones, roughly 16% of them seen once, and the ten largest clones take under 0.095%. This clone was counted between two and nine times. The antigen is unknown.

The V and J genes are TRBV7-9 and TRBJ2-3, with 7 bases that match TRBD2. Input material: naive CD4+ T cells from blood. This receptor was obtained from a man younger than 35 in good health. The CDR3 DNA is TGTGCCAGCAGCTTCCGGGACTACACAGATACGCAGTATTTT. Its translation: CASSFRDYTDTQYF.